The rows below give T cell receptor beta chains drawn from one sample of a study of blood T cell repertoires in COVID-19. TCRdb's copy holds only in-frame clones and misses some; the assay was immunoSEQ multiplex PCR. The sample has hundreds of thousands of clones; roughly nine tenths are singletons. What was sequenced was PBMCs or T cells enriched from blood (not recorded which). Receptors originate from a woman aged 50 to 65 who had recovered from COVID-19. CDR3s leave out the opening cysteine and the closing phenylalanine or tryptophan. A D gene is named only where the DNA matches it firmly.

v_gene | d_gene | CDR3aa
TRBV19 | TRBD1 | ASSADRGFNSPLH
TRBV5-1 | - | ASTNNRETQY
TRBV6-5 | - | ASRDFSYEQY
TRBV28 | - | ASTYQMNTEAF
TRBV11-3 | - | ASSLGPQETQY
TRBV7-3 | - | ASSPNSNYGYT
TRBV6-2/TRBV6-3 | TRBD2 | ASSSPTSVGETQY
TRBV5-6 | - | ASSLRGQNQPQH
TRBV5-6 | - | ASSLGRQGTEAF
TRBV24-1 | TRBD2 | ATSDPGLAPF
TRBV3-1/TRBV3-2 | TRBD1 | ASSPRQGPNYGYT
TRBV6-5 | TRBD1 | ASSQGQGISGYT
TRBV29-1 | TRBD2 | SVVPGLAGVEQY
TRBV20-1 | - | SARDYAEAF
TRBV18 | - | ASSAGPGNQPQH
TRBV7-8 | TRBD1 | ASRRTGGSYEQY
TRBV18 | - | ASSPRAQTGYNEQF
TRBV19 | - | ASSIYGNTEAF
TRBV5-1 | - | ASSLASVGGSQETQY
TRBV19 | - | ASSISQNYGYT
TRBV5-4 | - | ASSGPTVQGTDTQY
TRBV19 | - | ASSTQGSAMSRRAF